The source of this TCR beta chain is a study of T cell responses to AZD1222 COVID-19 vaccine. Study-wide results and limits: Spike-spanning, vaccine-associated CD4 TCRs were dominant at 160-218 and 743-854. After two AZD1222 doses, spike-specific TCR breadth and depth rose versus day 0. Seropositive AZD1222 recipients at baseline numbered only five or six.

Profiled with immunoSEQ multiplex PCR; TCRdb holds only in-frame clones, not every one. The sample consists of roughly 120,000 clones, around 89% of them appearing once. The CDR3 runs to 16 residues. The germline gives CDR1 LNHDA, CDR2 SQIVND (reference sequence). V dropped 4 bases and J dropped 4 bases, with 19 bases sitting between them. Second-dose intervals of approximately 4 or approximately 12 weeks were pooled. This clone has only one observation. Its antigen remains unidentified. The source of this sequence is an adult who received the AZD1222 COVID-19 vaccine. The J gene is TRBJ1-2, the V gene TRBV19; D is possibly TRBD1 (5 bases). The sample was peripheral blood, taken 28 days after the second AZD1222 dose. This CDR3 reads CASSRGTGAIRYGYTF. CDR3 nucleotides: TGTGCCAGTAGTAGGGGGACCGGGGCCATCCGCTATGGCTACACCTTC. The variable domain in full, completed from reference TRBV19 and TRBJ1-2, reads DGGITQSPKYLFRKEGQNVTLSCEQNLNHDAMYWYRQDPGQGLRLIYYSQIVNDFQKGDIAEGYSVSREKKESFPLTVTSAQKNPTAFYLCASSRGTGAIRYGYTFGSGTRLTVV.